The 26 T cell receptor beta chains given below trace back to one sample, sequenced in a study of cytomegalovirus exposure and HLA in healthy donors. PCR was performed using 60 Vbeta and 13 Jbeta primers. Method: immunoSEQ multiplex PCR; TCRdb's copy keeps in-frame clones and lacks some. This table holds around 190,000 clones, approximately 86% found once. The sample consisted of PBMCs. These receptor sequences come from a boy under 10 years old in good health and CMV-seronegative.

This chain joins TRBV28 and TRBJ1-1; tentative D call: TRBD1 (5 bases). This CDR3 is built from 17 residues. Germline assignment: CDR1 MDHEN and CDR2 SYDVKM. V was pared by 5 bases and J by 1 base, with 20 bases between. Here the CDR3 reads CASSLRARTWGNTEAFF. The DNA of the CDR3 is TGTGCCAGCAGTCTACGGGCCCGGACATGGGGGAACACTGAAGCTTTCTTT.

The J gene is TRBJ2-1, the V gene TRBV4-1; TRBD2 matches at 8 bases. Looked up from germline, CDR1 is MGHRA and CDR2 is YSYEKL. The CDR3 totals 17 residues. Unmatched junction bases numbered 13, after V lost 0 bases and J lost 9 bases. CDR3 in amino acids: CASSQEWSGGSNSEQFF. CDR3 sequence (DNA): TGCGCCAGCAGCCAAGAATGGAGCGGGGGATCCAACAGTGAGCAGTTCTTC.

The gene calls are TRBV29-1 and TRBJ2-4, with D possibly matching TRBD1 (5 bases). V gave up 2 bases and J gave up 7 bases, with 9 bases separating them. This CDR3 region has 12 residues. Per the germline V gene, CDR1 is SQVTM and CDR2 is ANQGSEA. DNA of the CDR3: TGCAGCGTTGAAAGGGCAGGGAACATTCAGTACTTC. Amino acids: CSVERAGNIQYF.

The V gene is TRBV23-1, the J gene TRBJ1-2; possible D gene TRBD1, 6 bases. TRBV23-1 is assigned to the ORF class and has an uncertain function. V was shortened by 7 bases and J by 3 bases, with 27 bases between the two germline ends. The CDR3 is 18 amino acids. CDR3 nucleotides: TGCGCCAGCACCCAAGGCCGGGACACTCAAGGGGTCGACTATGGCTACACCTTC. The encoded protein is CASTQGRDTQGVDYGYTF.

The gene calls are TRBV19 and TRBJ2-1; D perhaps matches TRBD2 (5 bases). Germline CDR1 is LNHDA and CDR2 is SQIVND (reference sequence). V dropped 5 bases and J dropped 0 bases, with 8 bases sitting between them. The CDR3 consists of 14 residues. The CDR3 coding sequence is TGTGCCAGTAGTGCGGGCGACTCCTACAATGAGCAGTTCTTC. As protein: CASSAGDSYNEQFF. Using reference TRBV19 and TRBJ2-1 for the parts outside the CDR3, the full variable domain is DGGITQSPKYLFRKEGQNVTLSCEQNLNHDAMYWYRQDPGQGLRLIYYSQIVNDFQKGDIAEGYSVSREKKESFPLTVTSAQKNPTAFYLCASSAGDSYNEQFFGPGTRLTVL.

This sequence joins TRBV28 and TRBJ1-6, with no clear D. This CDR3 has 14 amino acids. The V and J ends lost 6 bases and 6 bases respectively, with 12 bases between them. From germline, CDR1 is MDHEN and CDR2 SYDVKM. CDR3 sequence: CASSIRETNSPLHF. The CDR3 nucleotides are TGTGCCAGCAGCATCCGGGAAACTAATTCACCCCTCCACTTT. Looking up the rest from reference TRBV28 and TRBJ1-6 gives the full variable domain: DVKVTQSSRYLVKRTGEKVFLECVQDMDHENMFWYRQDPGLGLRLIYFSYDVKMKEKGDIPEGYSVSREKKERFSLILESASTNQTSMYLCASSIRETNSPLHFGNGTRLTVT.

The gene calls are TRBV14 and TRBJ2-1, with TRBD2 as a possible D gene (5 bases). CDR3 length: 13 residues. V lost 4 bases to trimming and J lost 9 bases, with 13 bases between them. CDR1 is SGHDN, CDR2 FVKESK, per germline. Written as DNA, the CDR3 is TGTGCCAGCAGCCCGTGGAGCGGCCGTGAGCAGTTCTTC. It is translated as CASSPWSGREQFF.

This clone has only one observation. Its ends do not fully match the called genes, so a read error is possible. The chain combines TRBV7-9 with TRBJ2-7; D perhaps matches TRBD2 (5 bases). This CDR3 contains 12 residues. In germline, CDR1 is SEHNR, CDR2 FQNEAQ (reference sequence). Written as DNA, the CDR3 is TGTTCCAGCATGGGTCGGAGCGGCGAGCAGTACTTC. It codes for CSSMGRSGEQYF.

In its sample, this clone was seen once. The CDR3 loop reads CATSRGADLLGSYGYTF. The CDR3 nucleotides are TGTGCCACCAGCAGAGGAGCGGATCTCCTTGGGAGCTATGGCTACACCTTC. V gene TRBV15 combines with J gene TRBJ1-2; unclear D gene. V was trimmed by 1 base and J by 4 bases, leaving 19 bases between them. This CDR3 is built from 17 residues. In germline, CDR1 is LNHNV, CDR2 YYDKDF (reference sequence).

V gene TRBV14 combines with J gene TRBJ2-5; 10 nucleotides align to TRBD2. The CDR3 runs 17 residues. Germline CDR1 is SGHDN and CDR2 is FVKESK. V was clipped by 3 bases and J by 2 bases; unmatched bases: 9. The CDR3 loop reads CASSHRERGGLQETQYF. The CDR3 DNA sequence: TGTGCCAGCAGCCACCGAGAGCGGGGGGGCCTACAAGAGACCCAGTACTTC.

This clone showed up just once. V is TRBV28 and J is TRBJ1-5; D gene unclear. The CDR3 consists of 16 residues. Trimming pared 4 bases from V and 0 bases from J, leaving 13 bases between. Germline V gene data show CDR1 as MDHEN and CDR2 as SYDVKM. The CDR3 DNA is TGTGCCAGCAGTTATAGCGCACTGTATAGCAATCAGCCCCAGCATTTT. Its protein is CASSYSALYSNQPQHF.

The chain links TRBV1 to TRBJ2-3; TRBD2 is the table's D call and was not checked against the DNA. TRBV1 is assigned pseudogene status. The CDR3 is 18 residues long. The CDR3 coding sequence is TGCACCAGCAGCCAAGCGACGGCCGAGCGGGAGTACTTCGATACGCAGTATTTT. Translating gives CTSSQATAEREYFDTQYF.

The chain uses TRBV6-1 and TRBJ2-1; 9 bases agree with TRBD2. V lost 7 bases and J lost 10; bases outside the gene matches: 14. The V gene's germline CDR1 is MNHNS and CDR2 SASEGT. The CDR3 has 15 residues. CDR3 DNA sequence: TGTGCCAGCACCGGGACTAGCTTTAGGATAGGCGAGCAGTTCTTC. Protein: CASTGTSFRIGEQFF.

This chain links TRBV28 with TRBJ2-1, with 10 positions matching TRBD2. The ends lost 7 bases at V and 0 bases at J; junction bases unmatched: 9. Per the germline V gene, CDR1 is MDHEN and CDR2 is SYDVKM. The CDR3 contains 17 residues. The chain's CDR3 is CASTLGLAVSSYNEQFF. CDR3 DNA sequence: TGTGCCAGCACCCTCGGACTAGCGGTTAGCTCCTACAATGAGCAGTTCTTC.

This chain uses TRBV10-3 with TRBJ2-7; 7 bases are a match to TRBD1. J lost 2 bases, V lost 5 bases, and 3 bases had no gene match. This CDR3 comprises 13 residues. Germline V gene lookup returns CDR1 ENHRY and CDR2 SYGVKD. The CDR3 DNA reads TGTGCCATCAGTCCCGGACAGGCCTACGAGCAGTACTTC. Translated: CAISPGQAYEQYF.

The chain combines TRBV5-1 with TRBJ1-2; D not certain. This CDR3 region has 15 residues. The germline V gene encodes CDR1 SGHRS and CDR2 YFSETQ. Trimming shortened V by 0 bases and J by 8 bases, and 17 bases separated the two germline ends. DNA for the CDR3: TGCGCCAGCAGCTTGGATCGGTCTCTCATACGGGGCTACACCTTC. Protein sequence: CASSLDRSLIRGYTF.

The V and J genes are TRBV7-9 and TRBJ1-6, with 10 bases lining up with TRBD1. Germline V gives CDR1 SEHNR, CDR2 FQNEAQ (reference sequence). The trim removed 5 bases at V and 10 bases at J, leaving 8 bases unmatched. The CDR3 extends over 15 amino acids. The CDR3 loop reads CASSGPGQGQSPLHF. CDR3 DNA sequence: TGTGCCAGCAGCGGTCCGGGACAGGGGCAGTCACCCCTCCACTTT. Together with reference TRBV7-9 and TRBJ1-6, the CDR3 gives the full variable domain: DTGVSQNPRHKITKRGQNVTFRCDPISEHNRLYWYRQTLGQGPEFLTYFQNEAQLEKSRLLSDRFSAERPKGSFSTLEIQRTEQGDSAMYLCASSGPGQGQSPLHFGNGTRLTVT.

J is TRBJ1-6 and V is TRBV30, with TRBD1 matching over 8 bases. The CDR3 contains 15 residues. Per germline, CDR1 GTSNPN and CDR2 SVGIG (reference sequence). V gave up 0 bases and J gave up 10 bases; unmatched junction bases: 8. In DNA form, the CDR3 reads TGTGCCTGGAGTGTCCCCGACAGGGGTGGATCACCCCTCCACTTT. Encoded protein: CAWSVPDRGGSPLHF.

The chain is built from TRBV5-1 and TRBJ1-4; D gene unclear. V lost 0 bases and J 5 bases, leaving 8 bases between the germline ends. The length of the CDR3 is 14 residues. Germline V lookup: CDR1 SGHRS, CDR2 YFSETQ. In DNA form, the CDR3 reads TGCGCCAGCAGCTTGGACAGCCTAAATGAAAAACTGTTTTTT. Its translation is CASSLDSLNEKLFF.

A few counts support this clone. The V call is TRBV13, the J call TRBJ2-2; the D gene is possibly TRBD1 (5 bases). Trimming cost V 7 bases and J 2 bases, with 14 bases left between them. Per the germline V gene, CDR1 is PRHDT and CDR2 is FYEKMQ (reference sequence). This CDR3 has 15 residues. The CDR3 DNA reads TGTGCCAGCAACCGGCAGGGCCCAAACACCGGGGAGCTGTTTTTT. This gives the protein CASNRQGPNTGELFF. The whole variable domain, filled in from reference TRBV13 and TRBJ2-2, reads AAGVIQSPRHLIKEKRETATLKCYPIPRHDTVYWYQQGPGQDPQFLISFYEKMQSDKGSIPDRFSAQQFSDYHSELNMSSLELGDSALYFCASNRQGPNTGELFFGEGSRLTVL.

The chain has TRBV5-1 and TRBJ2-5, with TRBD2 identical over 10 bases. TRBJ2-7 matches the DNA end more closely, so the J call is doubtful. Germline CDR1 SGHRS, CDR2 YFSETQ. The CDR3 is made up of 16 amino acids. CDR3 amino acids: CASSLERAGGVYEQYF. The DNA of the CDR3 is TGCGCCAGCAGCTTAGAGCGAGCGGGAGGGGTCTACGAGCAGTACTTC.

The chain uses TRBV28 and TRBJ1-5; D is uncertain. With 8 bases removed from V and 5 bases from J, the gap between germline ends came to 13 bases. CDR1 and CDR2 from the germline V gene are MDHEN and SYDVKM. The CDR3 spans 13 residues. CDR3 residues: CASFAGMYQPQHF. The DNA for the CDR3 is TGTGCCAGCTTCGCGGGGATGTATCAGCCCCAGCATTTT.

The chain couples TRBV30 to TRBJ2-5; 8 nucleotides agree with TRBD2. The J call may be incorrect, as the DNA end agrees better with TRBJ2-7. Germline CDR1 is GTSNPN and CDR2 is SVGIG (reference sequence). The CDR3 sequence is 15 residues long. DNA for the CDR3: TGTGCCTGGGGGAAGTATGGGACTAGTACCTACGAGCAGTACTTC. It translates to CAWGKYGTSTYEQYF.

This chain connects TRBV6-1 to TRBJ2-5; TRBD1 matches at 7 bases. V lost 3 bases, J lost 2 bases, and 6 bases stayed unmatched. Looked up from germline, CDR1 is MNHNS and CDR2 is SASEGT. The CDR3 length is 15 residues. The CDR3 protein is CASSDGPGQQETQYF. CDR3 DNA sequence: TGTGCCAGCAGTGATGGACCGGGACAGCAAGAGACCCAGTACTTC.

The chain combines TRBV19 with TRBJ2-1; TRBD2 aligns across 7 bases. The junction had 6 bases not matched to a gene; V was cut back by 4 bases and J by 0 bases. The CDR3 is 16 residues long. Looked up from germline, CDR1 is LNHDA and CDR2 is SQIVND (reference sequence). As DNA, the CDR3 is TGTGCCAGTAGTACCCCCTCTAGCGGCTCCTACAATGAGCAGTTCTTC. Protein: CASSTPSSGSYNEQFF.

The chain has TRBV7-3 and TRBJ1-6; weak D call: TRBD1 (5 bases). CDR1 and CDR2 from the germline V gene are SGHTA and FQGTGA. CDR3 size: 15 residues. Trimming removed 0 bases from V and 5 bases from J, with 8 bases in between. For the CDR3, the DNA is TGTGCCAGCAGCTTAACGGGGACTAATAATTCACCCCTCCACTTT. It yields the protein CASSLTGTNNSPLHF.